The rows below give T cell receptor beta chains drawn from one sample of a study of OX40 agonist ivuxolimab in advanced cancers. Clones were sequenced by immunoSEQ multiplex PCR, and TCRdb holds only the in-frame ones, with some missing. The sample carries roughly 64,000 clones, roughly 84% recorded once. The sequencing here drew on CD4+ or CD8+ T cells sorted from blood, taken in a trial of the OX40 agonist ivuxolimab. Source of these receptors: an adult with an advanced solid tumor such as melanoma, head and neck, liver or kidney cancer. The CDR3 runs from the conserved cysteine through the conserved F or W. D genes are given only for firm matches. The size of a clone is reported for some rows only, either as once, few or many, or as a class for expanded clones.

d_call	v_call	j_call	clone_size	cdr3_aa	cdr3_nt
.	TRBV2	TRBJ1-2	.	CASLLKFNYGYTF	TGTGCCAGCCTACTTAAGTTTAACTATGGCTACACCTTC
TRBD2	TRBV9	TRBJ2-3	.	CASSVGTSGTDTQYF	TGTGCCAGCAGCGTAGGGACTAGCGGGACAGATACGCAGTATTTT
.	TRBV29-1	TRBJ1-5	.	CSAQAANQPQHF	TGCAGCGCTCAGGCCGCCAATCAGCCCCAGCATTTT
TRBD1	TRBV28	TRBJ2-7	once	CASSSPGGQGIYEQYF	TGTGCCAGCAGTTCCCCTGGGGGACAGGGAATTTACGAGCAGTACTTC
.	TRBV6-5	TRBJ1-1	.	CASRGGLANTEAFF	TGTGCCAGCAGAGGGGGGCTCGCGAACACTGAAGCTTTCTTT
.	TRBV5-6	TRBJ1-2	.	CASTLLRVKEAYGYTF	TGTGCCAGCACCCTCCTCCGGGTCAAGGAAGCCTATGGCTACACCTTC
TRBD1	TRBV4-3	TRBJ1-4	.	CASSQLGQRGEKLFF	TGCGCCAGCAGCCAACTGGGACAGCGAGGGGAAAAACTGTTTTTT
.	TRBV7-8	TRBJ2-5	.	CASSTFQETQYF	TGTGCCAGCAGCACCTTCCAAGAGACCCAGTACTTC
.	TRBV25-1	TRBJ1-6	.	CASSSQGRSSPLHF	TGTGCCAGCAGTTCTCAGGGAAGAAGCTCACCCCTCCACTTT
TRBD1	TRBV5-4	TRBJ1-2	few	CASSSYRGSGLYGYTF	TGTGCCAGCAGCTCATACAGGGGTTCAGGGCTCTATGGCTACACCTTC
TRBD1	TRBV5-1	TRBJ2-7	.	CASSSTGQGYEQYF	TGCGCCAGCAGCTCTACGGGACAGGGCTACGAGCAGTACTTC
.	TRBV28	TRBJ2-1	.	CASTLPGGASYNEQFF	TGTGCCAGCACTCTGCCGGGGGGCGCCTCCTACAATGAGCAGTTCTTC
.	TRBV5-4	TRBJ2-7	.	CASRPDPGRSYEQYF	TGTGCCAGCAGGCCGGACCCGGGACGGAGCTACGAGCAGTACTTC
TRBD1	TRBV2	TRBJ2-7	.	CASSGDRGGEYEQYF	TGTGCCAGCAGTGGGGACAGGGGAGGTGAATACGAGCAGTACTTC
.	TRBV6-1	TRBJ1-1	.	CASRQHISNTEAFF	TGTGCCAGCAGACAACACATATCGAACACTGAAGCTTTCTTT
TRBD1	TRBV28	TRBJ2-7	once	CASRPGQSYEQYF	TGTGCCAGCAGGCCGGGACAGTCCTACGAGCAGTACTTC
.	TRBV4-2	TRBJ2-3	.	CASSQVLPGSTDTQYF	TGTGCCAGCAGCCAAGTATTACCGGGTTCCACAGATACGCAGTATTTT
.	TRBV6-6	TRBJ1-1	.	CASSYSLITEAFF	TGTGCCAGCAGTTACTCGCTGATCACTGAAGCTTTCTTT
.	TRBV18	TRBJ1-5	once	CASSPDRSNQPQHF	TGTGCCAGCTCACCGGACCGAAGCAATCAGCCCCAGCATTTT
.	TRBV5-1	TRBJ2-1	once	CASSLSPYNEQFF	TGCGCCAGCAGCTTGTCACCTTACAATGAGCAGTTCTTC
TRBD1	TRBV2	TRBJ1-3	.	CATGTARWGSGNTIYF	TGTGCCACAGGGACAGCCCGCTGGGGATCTGGAAACACCATATATTTT
.	TRBV6-5	TRBJ2-7	.	CASEARGAPYEQYF	TGTGCCAGCGAAGCCAGGGGAGCCCCCTACGAGCAGTACTTC
.	TRBV5-1	TRBJ2-2	.	CASSFRGRAGELFF	TGCGCCAGCAGCTTCAGGGGCCGGGCCGGGGAGCTGTTTTTT
TRBD1	TRBV29-1	TRBJ1-4	.	CSVLPSNRDSEKLFF	TGCAGCGTTCTACCCTCCAACCGGGACAGTGAAAAACTGTTTTTT
.	TRBV19	TRBJ2-1	.	CASSLSGSLNEQFF	TGTGCCAGTAGTCTGTCGGGGAGTCTCAATGAGCAGTTCTTC
.	TRBV9	TRBJ2-1	.	CASSVAPRGSSGEQFF	TGTGCCAGCAGCGTAGCCCCCAGGGGCAGCTCGGGTGAGCAGTTCTTC
.	TRBV7-2	TRBJ1-2	.	CASSDRLADGYTF	TGTGCCAGCAGCGACAGGTTAGCAGATGGCTACACCTTC
.	TRBV21-1	TRBJ2-3	.	CASSKDQSGPQSTDTQYF	TGTGCCAGCAGCAAAGATCAGTCAGGACCTCAATCGACAGATACGCAGTATTTT
.	TRBV30	TRBJ2-7	.	CASGLFSYEQYF	TGTGCCTCGGGACTGTTCTCCTACGAGCAGTACTTC
.	TRBV12-5	TRBJ1-2	.	CASCRGDNYGYTF	TGTGCTAGTTGTCGGGGGGATAACTATGGCTACACCTTC
.	TRBV18	TRBJ1-2	.	CASSPAQGEGYTF	TGTGCCAGCTCACCAGCACAAGGTGAGGGCTACACCTTC
.	TRBV10-1	TRBJ1-1	.	CASSESAGRQAFF	TGCGCCAGCAGTGAGTCGGCAGGCCGGCAAGCTTTCTTT
TRBD1	TRBV19	TRBJ1-5	.	CASSTGTVSNQPQHF	TGTGCCAGTAGTACCGGGACAGTTAGCAATCAGCCCCAGCATTTT
.	TRBV5-1	TRBJ2-4	few	CASSLAYRTIAKNIQYF	TGCGCCAGCAGCTTGGCCTATAGAACAATAGCCAAAAACATTCAGTACTTC
.	TRBV7-2	TRBJ2-5	.	CASSLGLGGETQYF	TGTGCCAGCAGCTTAGGGCTCGGGGGAGAGACCCAGTACTTC
.	TRBV19	TRBJ2-2	.	CASSRRRAETGELFF	TGTGCCAGTAGCCGTCGCAGGGCGGAGACCGGGGAGCTGTTTTTT
.	TRBV5-1	TRBJ1-2	few	CASSLGGDSVGYTF	TGCGCCAGCAGCTTGGGAGGGGACTCGGTCGGCTACACCTTC
TRBD2	TRBV5-1	TRBJ2-1	.	CASSMTSGRNNEQFF	TGCGCCAGCAGCATGACTAGCGGGAGAAACAATGAGCAGTTCTTC
.	TRBV7-9	TRBJ1-2	few	CASSTPGTSGGYTF	TGTGCCAGCAGCACCCCCGGGACAAGTGGAGGCTACACCTTC
.	TRBV7-3	TRBJ1-1	few	CASSLTLETEAFF	TGTGCCAGCAGCTTAACTCTCGAAACTGAAGCTTTCTTT
TRBD1	TRBV18	TRBJ1-1	once	CASSPTTGPAFF	TGTGCCAGCTCACCAACGACAGGGCCAGCTTTCTTT